This TCR beta chain emerged from a study of blood T cell repertoires in COVID-19. Source study methods: Amplifying reference gene primers gave estimates of nucleated cell counts. TCRdb's table, derived via immunoSEQ multiplex PCR, lists solely in-frame clones and lacks some. The D gene and trimming were derived from the DNA, and the V and J assignments and clone size from that table. The table includes 150,000 to 200,000 clones, around 81% detected once. Followed over time, Seattle patients had been enrolled while infection was active. The CDR3 has 17 amino acids. The V and J ends lost 5 bases and 0 bases respectively, with 16 bases between them. The V gene's germline CDR1 is SEHNR and CDR2 FQNEAQ (reference sequence).

The V call is TRBV7-9, the J call TRBJ1-4, with a tentative D call TRBD1 (5 bases). The sequencing sample was made of peripheral blood. The receptor was isolated from a woman at least 80 years old with COVID-19, enrolled during active disease. The CDR3 nucleotides read TGTGCCAGCAGCCCGGGGGACCGGAGGCCAACTAATGAAAAACTGTTTTTT. It specifies CASSPGDRRPTNEKLFF.